Listed below are T cell receptor beta chains from one sample, sequenced in a study of CD8+ T cells in alopecia areata. Data came from immunoSEQ multiplex PCR; TCRdb stores just in-frame clones and leaves some out. The table shows about 120,000 clones, with 50% to 55% occurring only once. The input for sequencing was CD4+ T cells sorted from blood, taken at week 4, from a patient treated with tofacitinib. Source of these receptors: a human donor with alopecia areata. Both conserved end residues are part of each CDR3. A D gene is named only where the DNA matches it firmly. Part of the rows lack a size; the others show once, few, many or a class for expanded clones.

d_call j_call v_call clone_size cdr3_aa cdr3_nt
TRBD1 TRBJ2-5 TRBV7-3 few CASSTSGTGGRETQYF TGTGCCAGCAGCACCTCCGGGACAGGGGGCAGGGAGACCCAGTACTTC
TRBD2 TRBJ2-7 TRBV29-1 few CSAGGSYEQYF TGCAGCGCGGGAGGGTCCTACGAGCAGTACTTC
. TRBJ2-3 TRBV6-5 . CAARAAVGDTQYF TGTGCCGCTCGAGCAGCGGTAGGGGATACGCAGTATTTT
TRBD1 TRBJ2-7 TRBV27 . CASSPPDRATYEQYF TGTGCCAGCAGTCCCCCTGACAGGGCTACCTACGAGCAGTACTTC
TRBD1 TRBJ1-2 TRBV27 once CASSLSQDRSGATF TGTGCCAGCAGTTTATCACAGGACAGGAGTGGAGCCACCTTC
. TRBJ1-3 TRBV5-1 . CASSFGRNTIYF TGCGCCAGCAGCTTCGGACGAAACACCATATATTTT
TRBD2 TRBJ2-5 TRBV5-1 . CASSYGLGETQYF TGCGCCAGCAGCTACGGACTAGGAGAGACCCAGTACTTC
. TRBJ1-5 TRBV15 . CATRMGGGNQPQHF TGTGCCACCCGCATGGGTGGCGGCAATCAGCCCCAGCATTTT
TRBD2 TRBJ2-4 TRBV2 few CASSPGLAVAKNIQYF TGTGCCAGCAGCCCGGGACTAGCGGTAGCCAAAAACATTCAGTACTTC
. TRBJ1-2 TRBV30 . CAAMAGVNGYTF TGTGCCGCTATGGCTGGAGTAAATGGCTACACCTTC
. TRBJ2-1 TRBV20-1 . CSARWGREQFF TGCAGTGCTAGGTGGGGCCGGGAGCAGTTCTTC
. TRBJ1-2 TRBV27 . CASSTGGPHGYTF TGTGCCAGCAGTACCGGGGGTCCTCATGGCTACACCTTC
. TRBJ2-6 TRBV27 . CASNGGPQKAGANVLTF TGTGCCAGCAATGGGGGCCCGCAAAAGGCTGGGGCCAACGTCCTGACTTTC
TRBD1 TRBJ1-2 TRBV5-1 . CASVDGTGGYGYTF TGCGCCAGCGTGGATGGTACAGGGGGCTATGGCTACACCTTC
. TRBJ1-2 TRBV7-9 . CASSLYRDNGYTF TGTGCCAGCAGCTTATACCGGGACAACGGCTACACCTTC
. TRBJ2-1 TRBV11-2 few CASSIGQAGNNEQFF TGTGCCAGCAGCATAGGACAGGCGGGAAACAATGAGCAGTTCTTC
. TRBJ1-2 TRBV29-1 once CSVERGRAGYGYTF TGCAGCGTTGAAAGAGGCAGGGCTGGCTATGGCTACACCTTC
. TRBJ1-2 TRBV6-5 . CASSRGRGGYTF TGTGCCAGCAGTCGGGGTAGGGGTGGCTACACCTTC
. TRBJ2-1 TRBV11-2 . CASSFRSGHTYNEQFF TGTGCCAGCAGCTTTAGATCGGGACACACATACAATGAGCAGTTCTTC
. TRBJ2-3 TRBV6-5 . CASSYRDTTDTQYF TGTGCCAGCAGTTACCGGGACACCACAGATACGCAGTATTTT
TRBD2 TRBJ2-3 TRBV30 . CAWTGTSVYTQYF TGTGCCTGGACCGGGACTAGCGTTTATACGCAGTATTTT
. TRBJ2-3 TRBV9 . CASSGVQGFKTDTQYF TGTGCCAGCAGCGGAGTACAGGGCTTTAAGACAGATACGCAGTATTTT
. TRBJ1-5 TRBV25-1 . CASSGPGGGNQPQHF TGTGCCAGCAGTGGCCCCGGGGGTGGCAATCAGCCCCAGCATTTT
TRBD1 TRBJ1-3 TRBV19 . CASMGQGSGNTIYF TGTGCCAGTATGGGACAGGGCTCTGGAAACACCATATATTTT
TRBD2 TRBJ2-3 TRBV9 . CASSQTSGRSTDTQYF TGTGCCAGCAGCCAAACTAGCGGGAGGAGCACAGATACGCAGTATTTT
. TRBJ2-4 TRBV30 . CAWSLGPNIQYF TGTGCCTGGAGCCTAGGGCCGAACATTCAGTACTTC
TRBD2 TRBJ2-1 TRBV5-1 . CASSPGTSTLSPEQFF TGCGCCAGCAGCCCCGGGACTAGCACTCTTTCCCCTGAGCAGTTCTTC
. TRBJ1-1 TRBV7-9 . CASGLNTEAFF TGTGCCAGCGGGCTGAACACTGAAGCTTTCTTT
. TRBJ2-1 TRBV6-5 . CASSYRGPIDEQFF TGTGCCAGCAGTTACCGAGGACCTATCGATGAGCAGTTCTTC
. TRBJ1-2 TRBV19 few CASSMVSNGGNGYTF TGTGCCAGTAGTATGGTGTCCAATGGGGGAAATGGCTACACCTTC
TRBD1 TRBJ1-2 TRBV29-1 few CSVEDRDRGGYTF TGCAGCGTTGAAGACCGGGACAGGGGAGGCTACACCTTC
. TRBJ2-7 TRBV11-2 few CASSLVPLKGEVQIYEQYF TGTGCCAGCAGCTTAGTCCCACTCAAGGGTGAGGTCCAAATTTACGAGCAGTACTTC
. TRBJ2-7 TRBV30 . CAWRQTYEQYF TGTGCCTGGAGGCAGACCTACGAGCAGTACTTC
. TRBJ2-3 TRBV29-1 few CSVEIRPTDTQYF TGCAGCGTTGAAATACGGCCCACAGATACGCAGTATTTT
TRBD2 TRBJ2-1 TRBV27 . CASSVGTSGLNEQFF TGTGCCAGCAGTGTGGGGACTAGCGGGCTCAATGAGCAGTTCTTC
. TRBJ1-1 TRBV23-1 . CASIVSMNTEAFF TGCGCCAGCATTGTCTCCATGAACACTGAAGCTTTCTTT
TRBD1 TRBJ1-6 TRBV2 few CAIHRGNSPLHF TGTGCCATCCACAGGGGCAATTCACCCCTCCACTTT
TRBD1 TRBJ1-2 TRBV5-4 . CATRNQGVYGYTF TGTGCCACTCGTAATCAGGGGGTCTATGGCTACACCTTC
TRBD2 TRBJ2-3 TRBV7-8 . CASSLRGKTDTQYF TGTGCCAGCAGCTTGCGGGGGAAAACAGATACGCAGTATTTT
. TRBJ2-3 TRBV11-1 few CASSTGSDTQYF TGTGCCAGCAGCACAGGGTCAGATACGCAGTATTTT
. TRBJ2-7 TRBV14 few CASSQAREQYF TGTGCCAGCAGCCAAGCCAGGGAGCAGTACTTC
. TRBJ1-1 TRBV2 few CASSQDRNTEAFF TGTGCCAGCAGTCAAGACAGGAACACTGAAGCTTTCTTT
. TRBJ2-5 TRBV5-1 . CASSLGDPETQYF TGCGCCAGCAGCTTGGGCGATCCCGAGACCCAGTACTTC
TRBD1 TRBJ1-4 TRBV6-6 . CAGSLGQGSEKLFF TGTGCCGGCAGCCTGGGACAGGGAAGTGAAAAACTGTTTTTT
. TRBJ2-7 TRBV12-5 . CASGLSLSGTGGPLFSYEQYF TGTGCTAGTGGTTTGAGTTTGAGCGGGACAGGTGGACCTCTATTTTCCTACGAGCAGTACTTC
. TRBJ1-1 TRBV7-3 few CASSPAHGSEAFF TGTGCCAGCAGCCCCGCTCATGGCTCTGAAGCTTTCTTT
TRBD2 TRBJ2-3 TRBV7-9 . CASSLSGRAPDTQYF TGTGCCAGCAGCCTTAGCGGGAGGGCCCCAGATACGCAGTATTTT
. TRBJ2-6 TRBV6-5 few CASSPRISGANVLTF TGTGCCAGCAGCCCCAGGATCTCTGGGGCCAACGTCCTGACTTTC